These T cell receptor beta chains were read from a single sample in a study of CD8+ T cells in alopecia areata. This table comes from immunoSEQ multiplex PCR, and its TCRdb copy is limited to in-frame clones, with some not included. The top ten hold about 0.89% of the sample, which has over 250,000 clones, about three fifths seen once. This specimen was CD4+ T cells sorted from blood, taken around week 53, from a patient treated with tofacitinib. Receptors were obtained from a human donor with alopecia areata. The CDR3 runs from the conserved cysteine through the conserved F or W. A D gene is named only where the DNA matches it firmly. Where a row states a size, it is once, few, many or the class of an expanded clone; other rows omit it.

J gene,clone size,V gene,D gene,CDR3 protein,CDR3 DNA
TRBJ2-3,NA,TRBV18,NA,CASSPWGGSTDTQYF,TGTGCCAGCTCACCATGGGGAGGATCCACAGATACGCAGTATTTT
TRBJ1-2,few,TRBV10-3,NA,CAISERDSVAGGYTF,TGTGCCATCAGTGAACGGGACTCGGTGGCGGGTGGCTACACCTTC
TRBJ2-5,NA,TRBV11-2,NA,CASSLAASPETQYF,TGTGCCAGCAGCTTAGCGGCTAGTCCAGAGACCCAGTACTTC
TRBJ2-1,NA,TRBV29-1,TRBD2,CSVEEGSGLAVNEQFF,TGCAGCGTTGAAGAAGGATCCGGACTAGCAGTCAATGAGCAGTTCTTC
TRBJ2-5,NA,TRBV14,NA,CASSQEVYLAQYF,TGTGCCAGCAGCCAAGAGGTGTACTTGGCCCAGTACTTC
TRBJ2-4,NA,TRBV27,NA,CASRRNLAKNIQYF,TGTGCCAGCAGAAGGAATCTAGCCAAAAACATTCAGTACTTC
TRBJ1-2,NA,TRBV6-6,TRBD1,CASRQGNYGYTF,TGTGCCAGCAGACAGGGGAACTATGGCTACACCTTC
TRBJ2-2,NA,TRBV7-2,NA,CASTSGSNTGELFF,TGTGCCAGCACCTCAGGGTCCAACACCGGGGAGCTGTTTTTT
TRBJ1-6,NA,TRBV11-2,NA,CASSFSPDSPLHF,TGTGCCAGCAGCTTCAGCCCCGATTCACCCCTCCACTTT
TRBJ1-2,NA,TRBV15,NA,CATSRDEGSGYTF,TGTGCCACCAGCAGAGATGAGGGGAGTGGCTACACCTTC
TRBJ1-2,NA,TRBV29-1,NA,CSVAGLTGVYGYTF,TGCAGCGTCGCGGGACTCACGGGGGTCTATGGCTACACCTTC
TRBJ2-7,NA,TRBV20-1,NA,CSLRGRGEQYF,TGCAGCCTCAGGGGTCGGGGCGAGCAGTACTTC
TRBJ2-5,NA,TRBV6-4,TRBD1,CASRETGMAAQYF,TGTGCCAGCAGGGAGACAGGGATGGCGGCCCAGTACTTC
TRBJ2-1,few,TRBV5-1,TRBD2,CASSPMGEGEQFF,TGCGCCAGCAGCCCCATGGGGGAGGGTGAGCAGTTCTTC
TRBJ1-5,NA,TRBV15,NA,CATSRAASSNQPQHF,TGTGCCACCAGCAGAGCGGCCAGCAGCAATCAGCCCCAGCATTTT
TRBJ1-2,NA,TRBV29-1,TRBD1,CSVSGQGNNYGYTF,TGCAGCGTTTCGGGACAGGGTAATAACTATGGCTACACCTTC
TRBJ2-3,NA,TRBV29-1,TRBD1,CSVQQGAADTQYF,TGCAGCGTTCAACAGGGGGCCGCAGATACGCAGTATTTT
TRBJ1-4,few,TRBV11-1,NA,CASSRGREEKLFF,TGTGCCAGCAGCCGAGGAAGGGAAGAAAAACTGTTTTTT
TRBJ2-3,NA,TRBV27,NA,CASSLSQGGGTDTQYF,TGTGCCAGCAGTTTATCACAGGGCGGCGGCACAGATACGCAGTATTTT
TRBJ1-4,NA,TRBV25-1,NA,CASQGRGNEKLFF,TGTGCCAGCCAAGGCAGGGGAAATGAAAAACTGTTTTTT
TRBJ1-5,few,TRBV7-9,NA,CASSVSRTANDQPQHF,TGTGCCAGCAGCGTGTCTCGGACAGCAAACGATCAGCCCCAGCATTTT
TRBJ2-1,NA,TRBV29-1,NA,CSVARSTGYNEQFF,TGCAGCGTCGCTCGCAGCACGGGGTACAATGAGCAGTTCTTC
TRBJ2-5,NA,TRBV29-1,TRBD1,CSVCGQGMETQYF,TGCAGCGTTTGCGGACAGGGCATGGAGACCCAGTACTTC
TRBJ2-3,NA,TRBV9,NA,CASSVVSDTQYF,TGTGCCAGCAGCGTAGTATCAGATACGCAGTATTTT
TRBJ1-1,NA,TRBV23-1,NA,CASSRLYHITEAFF,TGCGCCAGCAGTCGCCTCTATCACATCACTGAAGCTTTCTTT
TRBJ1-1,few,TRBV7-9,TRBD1,CASSPGQGNTEAFF,TGTGCCAGCAGCCCCGGACAGGGGAACACTGAAGCTTTCTTT
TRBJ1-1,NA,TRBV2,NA,CASSDRARKAFF,TGTGCCAGCAGTGACAGGGCTCGGAAGGCTTTCTTT
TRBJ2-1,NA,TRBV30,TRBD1,CAWNRGAYNEQFF,TGTGCCTGGAACAGGGGGGCGTACAATGAGCAGTTCTTC
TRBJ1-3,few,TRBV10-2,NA,CASSEAGNTIYF,TGCGCCAGCAGTGAGGCTGGAAACACCATATATTTT
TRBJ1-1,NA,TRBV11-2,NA,CASSSSRAEAFF,TGTGCCAGCAGCTCCTCCCGGGCTGAAGCTTTCTTT
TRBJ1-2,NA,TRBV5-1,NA,CASSFGNSGYGYTF,TGCGCCAGCAGCTTCGGTAACTCGGGTTATGGCTACACCTTC
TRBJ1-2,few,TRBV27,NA,CASSLQAANYGYTF,TGTGCCAGCAGTTTGCAGGCGGCTAACTATGGCTACACCTTC
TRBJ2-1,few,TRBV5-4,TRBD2,CASSRRLAGNDEQFF,TGTGCCAGCAGCCGAAGACTAGCGGGGAACGATGAGCAGTTCTTC
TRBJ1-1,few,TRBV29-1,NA,CSFARGNTEAFF,TGCAGCTTCGCCAGGGGGAACACTGAAGCTTTCTTT
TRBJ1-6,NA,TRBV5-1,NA,CASSLDQGPILHF,TGCGCCAGCAGCTTGGATCAAGGGCCCATCCTCCACTTT
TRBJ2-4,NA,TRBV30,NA,CAWSRDLLAKNIQYF,TGTGCCTGGAGCAGGGACCTCCTAGCCAAAAACATTCAGTACTTC
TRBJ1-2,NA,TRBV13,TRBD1,CASRRTGENYGYTF,TGTGCCAGCAGGAGGACAGGGGAGAACTATGGCTACACCTTC
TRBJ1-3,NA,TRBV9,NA,CASSVVGQRNTIYF,TGTGCCAGCAGCGTAGTAGGACAGAGAAACACCATATATTTT
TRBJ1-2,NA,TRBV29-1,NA,CSVGGSSTHYGYTF,TGCAGCGTTGGGGGCAGCTCGACTCACTATGGCTACACCTTC
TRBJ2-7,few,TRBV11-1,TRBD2,CASSREGEQYF,TGTGCCAGCAGCCGGGAGGGGGAGCAGTACTTC
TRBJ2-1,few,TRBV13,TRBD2,CASSLDERGGRNEQFF,TGTGCCAGCAGCTTAGACGAGCGGGGGGGCCGCAATGAGCAGTTCTTC
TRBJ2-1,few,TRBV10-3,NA,CAISEGGDNEQFF,TGTGCCATCAGTGAGGGAGGAGACAATGAGCAGTTCTTC
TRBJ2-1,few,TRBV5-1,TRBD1,CASSAGTGGPQFF,TGCGCCAGCAGCGCTGGGACAGGAGGGCCGCAGTTCTTC
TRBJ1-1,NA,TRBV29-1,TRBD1,CSGQKTGGNVGTEAFF,TGCAGCGGCCAAAAAACAGGGGGTAATGTGGGCACTGAAGCTTTCTTT
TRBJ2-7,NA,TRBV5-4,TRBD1,CASSSETGSHEQYF,TGTGCCAGCAGCTCCGAGACAGGGAGTCACGAGCAGTACTTC
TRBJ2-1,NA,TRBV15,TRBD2,CATSKIAGGNYNEQFF,TGTGCCACCAGCAAAATAGCGGGGGGGAACTACAATGAGCAGTTCTTC
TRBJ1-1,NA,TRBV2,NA,CASSEGLITFF,TGTGCCAGCAGTGAAGGTCTGATAACTTTCTTT
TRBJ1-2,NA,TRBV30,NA,CAWSAADRPNYGYTF,TGTGCCTGGAGTGCTGCGGACAGACCTAACTATGGCTACACCTTC
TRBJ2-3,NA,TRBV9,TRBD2,CASSVEIAGGHTQYF,TGTGCCAGCAGCGTAGAAATAGCGGGGGGTCATACGCAGTATTTT
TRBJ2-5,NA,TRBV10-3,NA,CAISAGQIQETQYF,TGTGCCATCAGTGCAGGGCAGATTCAAGAGACCCAGTACTTC
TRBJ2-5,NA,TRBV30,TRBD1,CAWSWDRGGETQYF,TGTGCCTGGAGTTGGGACAGGGGGGGAGAGACCCAGTACTTC
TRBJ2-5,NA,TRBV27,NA,CASKSRGPETQYF,TGTGCCAGCAAGTCGCGGGGGCCAGAGACCCAGTACTTC
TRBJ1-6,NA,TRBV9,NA,CASSVGPENSPLHF,TGTGCCAGCAGCGTAGGCCCCGAGAATTCACCCCTCCACTTT
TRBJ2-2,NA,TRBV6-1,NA,CASRESPGELFF,TGTGCCAGCAGGGAGTCCCCCGGGGAGCTGTTTTTT
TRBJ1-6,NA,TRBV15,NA,CATSRATVAVRSPLHF,TGTGCCACCAGCAGAGCCACCGTGGCAGTGCGATCACCCCTCCACTTT